These 13 T cell receptor beta chains were sequenced from one sample in a study of graft-versus-host responses after intestinal transplantation. Method: immunoSEQ multiplex PCR; TCRdb's copy keeps in-frame clones and lacks some. The sample shows fewer than 150,000 clones, about 92% of them seen only once. Antigens of these TCRs are unknown. Source: unstimulated CD4+ T cells sorted from spleen or lymph node cells, taken before intestinal transplant. All receptors come from a human donor who received an intestinal transplant.

This clone came up once. The V gene is TRBV5-1, the J gene TRBJ1-4; a weak D match, TRBD1 (6 bases). V dropped 0 bases and J dropped 4 bases, with 13 bases sitting between them. The CDR3 is 16 amino acids. The germline V gene encodes CDR1 SGHRS and CDR2 YFSETQ. The CDR3 reads CASSLAGGQGNEKLFF. DNA for the CDR3: TGCGCCAGCAGCTTGGCCGGGGGGCAGGGTAATGAAAAACTGTTTTTT.

V gene TRBV6-6 combines with J gene TRBJ1-6; weak D call: TRBD1 (5 bases). From germline, CDR1 is MNHNY and CDR2 SVGAGI (reference sequence). The CDR3 is 14 amino acids. V was pared by 2 bases and J by 10 bases, with 12 bases between. The DNA of the CDR3 is TGTGCCAGCAGTTACGACAGTGCGCTCTCACCCCTCCACTTT. It is translated as CASSYDSALSPLHF.

V is TRBV5-5 and J is TRBJ2-5; TRBD2 is a possible D gene (7 bases). Germline loops: CDR1 SGHKS, CDR2 YYEKEE (reference sequence). V lost 0 bases to trimming and J lost 2 bases, with 17 bases between them. The CDR3 consists of 17 residues. The CDR3 sequence is CASSLASGRGTQETQYF. The CDR3 nucleotides are TGTGCCAGCAGCTTGGCCTCGGGGCGGGGGACACAAGAGACCCAGTACTTC.

V is TRBV25-1 and J is TRBJ2-1, with TRBD1 identical over 7 bases. Unmatched junction bases numbered 7, after V lost 8 bases and J lost 0 bases. Germline CDR1 MGHDK, CDR2 SYGVNS. CDR3 length equals 15 residues. The CDR3 region is CASCSTGTSYNEQFF. The CDR3 bases are TGTGCCAGCTGTTCGACAGGGACCTCCTACAATGAGCAGTTCTTC.

The chain links TRBV4-1 to TRBJ1-1; TRBD1 aligns across 8 bases. Trimming cost V 1 base and J 4 bases; bases outside gene matches: 5. Germline values: CDR1 MGHRA, CDR2 YSYEKL. This CDR3 is 15 amino acids long. This CDR3 is CASSQVRGRGTEAFF. The CDR3 DNA reads TGCGCCAGCAGCCAAGTCAGGGGGCGGGGCACTGAAGCTTTCTTT.

A remark on this clone: In the same sample, other DNA sequences code for this CDR3. This chain uses TRBV20-1 with TRBJ2-5; no clear D. Germline values: CDR1 DFQATT, CDR2 SNEGSKA (reference sequence). Between the trimmed V and J ends, which lost 1 base and 5 bases, there was a span of 5 bases. This CDR3 has 11 amino acids. The CDR3 nucleotides read TGCAGTGCTAGAGGCGTGGAGACCCAGTACTTC. This sequence encodes CSARGVETQYF.

The genes are TRBV27 and TRBJ1-6, with 8 bases matching TRBD1. This CDR3 has 14 amino acids. Germline V gene data show CDR1 as MNHEY and CDR2 as SMNVEV (reference sequence). The ends lost 4 bases at V and 6 bases at J; junction bases unmatched: 2. The CDR3 DNA reads TGTGCCAGCAGTTACGACAGGGGTAATTCACCCCTCCACTTT. It yields the protein CASSYDRGNSPLHF.

The CDR3 reads CASSYRRLAGGGEQFF. CDR3 nucleotide sequence: TGTGCCAGCAGTTATCGACGACTAGCGGGGGGTGGTGAGCAGTTCTTC. The chain links TRBV6-5 to TRBJ2-1; 13 bases map to TRBD2. Germline CDR1 is MNHEY and CDR2 is SVGAGI. CDR3 length equals 16 residues. With 3 bases clipped from V and 9 bases from J, the junction kept 8 bases outside the gene matches.

The CDR3: CASSPRTVAGELFF. CDR3 nucleotides: TGTGCCAGCAGCCCCAGGACAGTCGCAGGGGAGCTGTTTTTT. V gene TRBV6-5 combines with J gene TRBJ2-2, with D possibly TRBD1 on 6 matching bases. Per the germline V gene, CDR1 is MNHEY and CDR2 is SVGAGI. This CDR3 is 14 amino acids long. V gave up 6 bases and J gave up 8 bases, with 16 bases separating them.

The V call is TRBV29-1, the J call TRBJ1-2, with 7 bases matching TRBD1. The CDR3 length is 12 residues. Trimming removed 4 bases from V and 6 bases from J; junction bases left unmatched: 5. The germline V gene has CDR1 SQVTM and CDR2 ANQGSEA. The CDR3 reads CSVGGTVHGYTF. CDR3 sequence (DNA): TGCAGCGTTGGAGGGACAGTCCATGGCTACACCTTC. Using reference TRBV29-1 and TRBJ1-2 for the parts outside the CDR3, the full variable domain is SAVISQKPSRDICQRGTSLTIQCQVDSQVTMMFWYRQQPGQSLTLIATANQGSEATYESGFVIDKFPISRPNLTFSTLTVSNMSPEDSSIYLCSVGGTVHGYTFGSGTRLTVV.

The V call is TRBV7-6, the J call TRBJ2-2; perhaps TRBD1 as D (5 bases). This CDR3 region has 14 residues. Trimming left V 5 bases short and J 5 bases short, with 12 bases between. The germline gives CDR1 SGHVS, CDR2 FNYEAQ. The CDR3 DNA reads TGTGCCAGCAGCCCCAGACAGAGTACCGGGGAGCTGTTTTTT. It translates to CASSPRQSTGELFF.

Only a few counts were recorded for this clone. V is TRBV6-1 and J is TRBJ2-7, with 9 bases aligning to TRBD1. This CDR3 is built from 14 residues. Trimming at V came to 6 bases and at J to 4 bases, leaving 7 bases not matched to a gene. Per the germline V gene, CDR1 is MNHNS and CDR2 is SASEGT. CDR3 sequence: CASRPGTGWYEQYF. The CDR3 coding sequence is TGTGCCAGCAGACCCGGGACAGGGTGGTACGAGCAGTACTTC.

The chain recombines TRBV5-4 with TRBJ1-2, with unresolved D. With 0 bases removed from V and 6 bases from J, the gap between germline ends came to 6 bases. This CDR3 contains 12 residues. Germline V gene sequence: CDR1 SGHNT, CDR2 YYREEE (reference sequence). CDR3 amino acids: CASSLAQDGYTF. CDR3 in DNA: TGTGCCAGCAGCTTGGCGCAGGATGGCTACACCTTC.